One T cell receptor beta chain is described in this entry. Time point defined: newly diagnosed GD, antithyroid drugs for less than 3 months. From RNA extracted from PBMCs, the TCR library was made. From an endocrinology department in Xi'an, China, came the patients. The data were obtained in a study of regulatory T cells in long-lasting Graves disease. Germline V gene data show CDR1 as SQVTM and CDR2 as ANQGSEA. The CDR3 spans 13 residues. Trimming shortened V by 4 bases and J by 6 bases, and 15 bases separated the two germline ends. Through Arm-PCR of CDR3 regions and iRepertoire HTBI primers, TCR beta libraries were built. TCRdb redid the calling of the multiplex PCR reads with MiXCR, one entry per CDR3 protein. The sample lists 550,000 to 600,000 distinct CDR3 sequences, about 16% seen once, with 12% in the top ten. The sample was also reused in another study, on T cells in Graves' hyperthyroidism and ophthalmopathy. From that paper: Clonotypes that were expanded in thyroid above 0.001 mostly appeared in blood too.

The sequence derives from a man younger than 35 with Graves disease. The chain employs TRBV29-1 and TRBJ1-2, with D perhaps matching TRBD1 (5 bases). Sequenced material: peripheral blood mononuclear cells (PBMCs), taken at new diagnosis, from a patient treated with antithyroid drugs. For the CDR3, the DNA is TGCAGCGTTGGGGACGACCTAGTGGATGGCTACACCTTC. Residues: CSVGDDLVDGYTF.